This T cell receptor (beta chain) derives from a study of blood T cell repertoires in COVID-19. Study details: Both acute and convalescent COVID-19 samples were obtained from the United States, Italy and Spain. T cells, B-cell-depleted T cells, or PBMCs supplied cDNA or gDNA.

This clone was observed many times. The authors' processing: The authors estimated nucleated cell counts from reference gene primer amplification. Some clones are missing from TCRdb's copy, which holds only in-frame ones; the method was immunoSEQ multiplex PCR. V, J and clone size derive from that table, while D and trimming were established from the DNA sequence. This sample has fewer than 45,000 clones, with approximately 85% found just once. The specimen sequenced was peripheral blood. This TCR derives from a middle-aged man with active or convalescent COVID-19.

CDR3 protein: CATWTPDLQPQHF. The CDR3 nucleotides are TGTGCCACCTGGACTCCTGACCTTCAGCCCCAGCATTTT. The chain couples TRBV28 to TRBJ1-5; D is uncertain. This CDR3 comprises 13 residues. Germline CDR1 is MDHEN and CDR2 is SYDVKM. Trimming took 10 bases from V and 6 from J, leaving 16 bases between them.